The sequence of this T cell receptor (beta chain) was determined in a study of T cells in Graves' hyperthyroidism and ophthalmopathy (dated by TCRdb to about 2019). Study-wide context: Peripheral blood was sampled at the time of initial diagnosis, prior to any treatment. A discovery cohort of about 100 patients, roughly 45 with Graves' ophthalmopathy and under 60 with stable Graves' hyperthyroidism, was used to find distinguishing TCR V-J signatures. An independent validation cohort of 18 to 20 hyperthyroidism patients and some 15 patients who later progressed to ophthalmopathy tested prospective prediction of ophthalmopathy. For training and testing, the 100 or so patients in the discovery cohort were randomly divided in a 7:3 ratio. The study also compared thyroid tissue and blood T-cell repertoires from 6 or 7 Graves' hyperthyroidism patients. After blood sampling, hyperthyroidism patients were treated with methimazole at a starting dose of 30 mg daily, and ophthalmopathy patients were treated with high-dose intravenous methylprednisolone. The paper describes TCR Vbeta CDR3 sequencing of roughly 130 peripheral blood samples, made up of roughly 45 ophthalmopathy patients, some 80 hyperthyroidism patients and around 17 progressor patients.

Amplification of TCR beta CDR3 regions was carried out from RNA transcripts. The TCR CDR3 was subjected to a first round of RT-PCR using the HTBI primer set and the Qiagen OneStep RT-PCR kit. Libraries were constructed in a second round of multiplex PCR, after which size selection and purification were carried out. Paired-end sequencing of the libraries was performed with 100 bp reads on an Illumina HiSeq2000. As for the original processing: SOAPnuke was used to process the raw data, removing reads that contained adapters or uncalled bases, had a mean Phred below 15, or lacked an exact match to the constant primer or identifier. High-quality paired reads were merged with COPE v1.2.5, and unique nucleotide sequences were defined as clonotypes. MiTCR v1.1 was used to align clonotypes to the IMGT TRBV, TRBD and TRBJ reference segments. The analysis was restricted to V-J combinations with a frequency above 0.0001, which together covered 98% to 99.2% of the repertoires. A TCS score was defined as the ratio between F50 (clonal expansion) and ExV (chaos), using BLOSUM62-based TCRdist between CDR3 peptides within each V-J. Welch's t-statistics and random forest reduced approximately 520 V-J features to 10 to 15, which were used in a naive Bayes classifier (R e1071). TCRdb reran the public reads through fastp at Q25 and MiXCR, keeping productive beta chains. For every CDR3 protein sequence, its rows merge into one entry that carries the most common genes and DNA. TCRdb, not the authors, supplied the V and J calls. Within this sample are about 560,000 distinct CDR3 sequences, with 14% of them counted one time only. The top ten clones comprise approximately 13% of the sample.

This clonotype appeared many times. The specificity of this receptor is unknown. No base-level quality is on record; no much larger clone is a single base apart. From cysteine to phenylalanine, the CDR3 is 14 amino acids long. Of all the DNA, just the CDR3 is kept, 42 bases in frame from base 1. In the germline V gene (reference sequence), CDR1 corresponds to DFQATT and CDR2 to SNEGSKA. V drops 3 bases and J drops 2 bases, leaving 8 bases in between. Graves' hyperthyroidism was defined as stable when no progression to ophthalmopathy occurred over 18 months of follow-up. Hyperthyroidism patients were aged 18 to 65 years and newly diagnosed, with disease duration of less than 2 months. Exclusion was applied to patients with uncontrolled infections, other autoimmune diseases, pregnancy or lactation. Diagnoses were based on clinical symptoms, serum thyroxine and TRAb, thyroid ultrasound and orbital computed tomography. PBMCs were separated from 10 ml of fresh peripheral blood using Ficoll-Paque density gradient centrifugation. Total RNA was extracted using Trizol reagent, and RNA quality was assessed on an Agilent 2100 Bioanalyzer.

Study-wide findings and limitations: Most expanded thyroid clonotypes (frequency above 0.001) were also found in blood, which suggests that blood repertoires may mirror thyroid immune responses. No statistical method was used to set the sample size in advance, and investigators knew the group allocation. During validation, the model predicted progression to ophthalmopathy a median of around 7 months ahead of onset, with more than 55% sensitivity and about 75% specificity. Ophthalmopathy was separated from stable hyperthyroidism by a 13 V-J signature model, with approximately 89% sensitivity and just over 81% specificity obtained in cross-validation and 80%/75% obtained in testing.

The sequence derives from a woman in her 40s with Graves' hyperthyroidism. The material sequenced was blood. Recombination connected TRBV20-1 to TRBJ2-6; the D gene is possibly TRBD1 or TRBD2, with 6 bases matching each. In nucleotide form, the sequence is TGCAGTGCTAGGCGGGACACTGGGGCCAACGTCCTGACTTTC. This sequence encodes CSARRDTGANVLTF.